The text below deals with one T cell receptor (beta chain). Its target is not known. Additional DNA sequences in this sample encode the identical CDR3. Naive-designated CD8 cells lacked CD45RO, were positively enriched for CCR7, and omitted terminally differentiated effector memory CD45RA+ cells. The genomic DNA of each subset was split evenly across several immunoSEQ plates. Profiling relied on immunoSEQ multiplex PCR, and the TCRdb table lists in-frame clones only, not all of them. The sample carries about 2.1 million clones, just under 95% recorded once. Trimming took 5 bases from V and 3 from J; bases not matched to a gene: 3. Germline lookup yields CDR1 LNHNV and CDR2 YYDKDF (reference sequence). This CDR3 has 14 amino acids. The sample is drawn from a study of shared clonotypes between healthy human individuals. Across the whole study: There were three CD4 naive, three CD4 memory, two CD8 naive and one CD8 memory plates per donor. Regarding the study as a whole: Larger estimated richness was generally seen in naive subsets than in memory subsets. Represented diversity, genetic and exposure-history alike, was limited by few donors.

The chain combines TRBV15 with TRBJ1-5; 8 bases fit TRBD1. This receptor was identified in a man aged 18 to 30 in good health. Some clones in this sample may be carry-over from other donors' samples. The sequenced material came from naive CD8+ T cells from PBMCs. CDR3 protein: CATSSDRDNQPQHF. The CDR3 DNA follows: TGTGCCACCAGCTCGGACAGGGACAATCAGCCCCAGCATTTT.